What follows are 14 T cell receptor beta chains derived from one specimen sequenced in a study of vaccination effects on CD4 cells after COVID-19. Subsequent to 10 days of culture, CD4+ T cells were isolated. Two doses of either BNT162b2 or mRNA-1273 were given to each participant. This table comes from immunoSEQ multiplex PCR, and its TCRdb copy is limited to in-frame clones, with some not included. Seen here are around 69,000 clones, more than 60% observed once, and the top ten hold 2.4%. Their specific antigens are unknown. This specimen was CD4+ T cells from PBMCs cultured without peptide, taken after COVID-19 vaccination. The receptor set was obtained from a human donor who received a COVID-19 vaccine.

This chain connects TRBV6-5 to TRBJ2-4; D uncertain. V was clipped by 4 bases and J by 9 bases, with 10 bases between them. Per the germline V gene, CDR1 is MNHEY and CDR2 is SVGAGI. The CDR3 contains 12 residues. This chain's CDR3 is CASSSLSGIQYF. DNA for the CDR3: TGTGCCAGCAGTTCCCTTTCAGGCATTCAGTACTTC.

The V gene is TRBV5-1, the J gene TRBJ2-2; TRBD2 matches 11 bases. This CDR3 region has 16 residues. Trimming cost V 2 bases and J 0 bases; bases outside gene matches: 0. CDR1 is SGHRS and CDR2 is YFSETQ in the germline V gene. Here the CDR3 reads CASSLLAGANTGELFF. For the CDR3, the DNA is TGCGCCAGCAGCTTACTAGCGGGGGCGAACACCGGGGAGCTGTTTTTT. The full variable domain, with the rest looked up from reference TRBV5-1 and TRBJ2-2, is KAGVTQTPRYLIKTRGQQVTLSCSPISGHRSVSWYQQTPGQGLQFLFEYFSETQRNKGNFPGRFSGRQFSNSRSEMNVSTLELGDSALYLCASSLLAGANTGELFFGEGSRLTVL.

The V and J genes are TRBV6-6 and TRBJ1-1; TRBD1 is a possible D gene (5 bases). The CDR3 runs 12 residues. Between the trimmed V and J ends, which lost 11 bases and 6 bases, there was a span of 16 bases. Germline assignment: CDR1 MNHNY and CDR2 SVGAGI (reference sequence). CDR3 sequence (DNA): TGTGCCTCCGCGAGGGGTTTTGCTGAAGCTTTCTTT. This gives the protein CASARGFAEAFF.

This chain uses TRBV5-1 with TRBJ2-2, with 9 bases lining up with TRBD1. The CDR3 sequence is 15 residues long. V shed 0 bases and J 9 bases; nucleotides not matched to a gene: 6. The germline V gene has CDR1 SGHRS and CDR2 YFSETQ. Written as DNA, the CDR3 is TGCGCCAGCAGCTTGGCCCCGGGACAGGGTAGGGAGCTGTTTTTT. Its protein product is CASSLAPGQGRELFF.

This rearrangement joins TRBV9 to TRBJ1-1, with D perhaps TRBD1 (5 bases). The CDR3 runs to 14 residues. The V end lost 0 bases, the J end lost 10 bases, and 16 bases lay between the germline ends. CDR1 and CDR2 from the germline V gene are SGDLS and YYNGEE. CDR3 nucleotides: TGTGCCAGCAGCGTAGATACGGGGGGGTCCGTAGCTTTCTTT. Amino acids: CASSVDTGGSVAFF.

This sequence joins TRBV6-6 and TRBJ2-7; no clear D. The CDR3 is made up of 15 amino acids. CDR1 MNHNY and CDR2 SVGAGI come from the germline V gene (reference sequence). V was pared by 1 base and J by 1 base, with 11 bases between. In DNA form, the CDR3 reads TGTGCCAGCAGTTACTATTCTGGCATATCCTACGAGCAGTACGTC. This codes for CASSYYSGISYEQYV.

The chain links TRBV4-3 to TRBJ1-2; TRBD1 is a possible D gene (6 bases). The germline V gene encodes CDR1 LGHNA and CDR2 YSLEER. V gave up 1 base and J gave up 7 bases, with 13 bases separating them. The CDR3 has 14 amino acids. The CDR3 loop is CASSQVGVGAGYTF. Here the CDR3 DNA reads TGCGCCAGCAGCCAAGTCGGTGTGGGGGCTGGCTACACCTTC.

V and J are TRBV7-3 and TRBJ1-1; no firm D call. Germline loops: CDR1 SGHTA, CDR2 FQGTGA. The CDR3 consists of 16 residues. V was pared by 2 bases and J by 1 base, with 14 bases between. The CDR3 sequence: CASSLSGRGSNTEAFF. For the CDR3, the DNA is TGTGCCAGCAGCTTATCGGGTCGAGGGTCGAACACTGAAGCTTTCTTT.

V gene TRBV5-6 combines with J gene TRBJ1-6; no definite D call. The CDR3 sequence is 15 residues long. Germline V gene data show CDR1 as SGHDT and CDR2 as YYEEEE. V lost 3 bases to trimming and J lost 7 bases, with 14 bases between them. CDR3 in amino acids: CASSYGRLTNSPLHF. In DNA, the CDR3 is TGTGCCAGCAGCTACGGACGGCTGACCAATTCACCCCTCCACTTT.

The chain is built from TRBV7-9 and TRBJ2-3; 13 nucleotides match TRBD2. Trimming removed 2 bases from V and 4 bases from J; junction bases left unmatched: 6. This CDR3 is 17 amino acids long. From germline, CDR1 is SEHNR and CDR2 FQNEAQ (reference sequence). The DNA for the CDR3 is TGTGCCAGCAGCTTATGGACTAGCGGGGGTGTCGCAGATACGCAGTATTTT. Translation: CASSLWTSGGVADTQYF.

This clone came up once. The chain employs TRBV29-1 and TRBJ1-1; maybe TRBD1 (6 bases). The CDR3 contains 12 residues. V gave up 4 bases and J gave up 4 bases, with 10 bases separating them. The V gene's germline CDR1 is SQVTM and CDR2 ANQGSEA. CDR3 residues: CSVGGQGTEAFF. CDR3 DNA sequence: TGCAGCGTTGGGGGGCAGGGCACTGAAGCTTTCTTT.

The chain is built from TRBV14 and TRBJ1-1, with a tentative D call TRBD1 (5 bases). The germline CDR1 and CDR2 sequences are SGHDN and FVKESK. The V end was cut by 0 bases, the J end by 3 bases, with 8 bases between. The CDR3 is made up of 14 amino acids. Here the CDR3 reads CASSQDRQYTEAFF. CDR3 nucleotide sequence: TGTGCCAGCAGCCAAGATAGACAGTACACTGAAGCTTTCTTT.

The chain is built from TRBV6-5 and TRBJ2-2; 9 positions match TRBD1. Per germline, CDR1 MNHEY and CDR2 SVGAGI. This CDR3 is 15 amino acids long. Losses at the gene ends were 6 bases for V and 1 base for J; bases not matched to a gene: 3. This chain's CDR3 is CASRADRGNTGELFF. The CDR3 DNA sequence: TGTGCCAGCAGAGCGGACAGGGGGAACACCGGGGAGCTGTTTTTT.

The table lists this clone with a few counts. The chain combines TRBV4-1 with TRBJ1-4; D unresolved. Between the trimmed V and J ends, which lost 1 base and 8 bases, there was a span of 14 bases. This CDR3 spans 15 amino acids. Looked up from germline, CDR1 is MGHRA and CDR2 is YSYEKL. The CDR3 DNA reads as TGCGCCAGCAGCCAAGGGACGCTTAGAGCCGAAAAACTGTTTTTT. It yields the protein CASSQGTLRAEKLFF.